What follows is one T cell receptor beta chain and its context. Its antigen is as yet unknown. The record originates from a study of T cell repertoires in cytomegalovirus infection. Across the whole study: Shared public TCR beta signatures pointed to both CMV infection and a matching HLA type.

Study findings and constraints: Cumulative public TCR beta family frequency identified CMV carriers with the relevant HLA. HLA-C-restricted TCR beta clonotypes specific for CMV led the ex vivo response.

V was pared by 4 bases and J by 5 bases, with 20 bases between. The CDR3 covers 16 residues. CDR1 and CDR2 from the germline V gene are MDHEN and SYDVKM. TCRdb re-called the reads through MiXCR, storing one row per CDR3 protein. The sample carries 350,000 to 550,000 distinct CDR3 sequences, approximately 31% recorded once. The clonotype comes from a human donor in good health (CMV status not recorded). Some clones in this sample may be carry-over from other donors' samples. Sequencing was done on a sample of PBMCs. The chain couples TRBV28 to TRBJ2-5; D is tentatively TRBD1 or TRBD2 (5 bases each). The chain's CDR3 is CASSSPRGPSRETQYF. CDR3 bases: TGTGCCAGCAGTTCCCCCCGGGGCCCAAGTAGGGAGACCCAGTACTTC.